This T cell receptor (beta chain) was sequenced in a study of T cell responses to AZD1222 COVID-19 vaccine. TCRdb keeps only in-frame clones here, not all; method: immunoSEQ multiplex PCR. In the table there are 75,000 to 85,000 clones, under 95% of which are singletons. Study-wide results and caveats: Two AZD1222 administrations were followed by greater Spike-specific TCR breadth and depth. White British ancestry dominated among donors, who included more females, and clonal diversity was possibly underestimated.

This CDR3 region has 13 residues. Concerning this clone itself: Its antigen is unknown.

This TCR was recovered from an adult in good health. The sequences come from peripheral blood, collected on day 0 of AZD1222 vaccination. The chain links TRBV12-2 to TRBJ1-2; the table's D call TRBD1 went unverified against the DNA. TRBV12-2 is designated a pseudogene. CDR3 residues: CASRTTDTYGYTF. CDR3 bases: TGTGCAAGTCGCACGACAGATACATATGGCTACACCTTC.